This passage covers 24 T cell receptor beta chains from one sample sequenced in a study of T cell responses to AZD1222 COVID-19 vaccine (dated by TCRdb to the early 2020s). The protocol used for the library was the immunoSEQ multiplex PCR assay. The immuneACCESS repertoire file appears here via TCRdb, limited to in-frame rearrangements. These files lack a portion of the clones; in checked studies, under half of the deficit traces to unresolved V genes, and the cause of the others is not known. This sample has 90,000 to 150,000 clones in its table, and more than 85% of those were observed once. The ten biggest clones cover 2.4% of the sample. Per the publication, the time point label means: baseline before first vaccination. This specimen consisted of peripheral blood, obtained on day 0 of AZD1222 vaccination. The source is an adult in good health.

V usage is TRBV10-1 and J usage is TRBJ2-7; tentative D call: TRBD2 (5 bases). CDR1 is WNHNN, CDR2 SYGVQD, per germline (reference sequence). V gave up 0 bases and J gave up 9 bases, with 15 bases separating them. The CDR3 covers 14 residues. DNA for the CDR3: TGCGCCAGCAGTGAGTCGGGTTTTGCTAGCCGGCAGTACTTC. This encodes CASSESGFASRQYF.

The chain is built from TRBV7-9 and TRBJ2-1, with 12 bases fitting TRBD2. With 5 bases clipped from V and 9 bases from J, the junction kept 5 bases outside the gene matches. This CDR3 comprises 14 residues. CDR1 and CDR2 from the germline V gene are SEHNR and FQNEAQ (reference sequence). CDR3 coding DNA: TGTGCCAGCAGCAGACTAGCGGGAGCGCTTGAGCAGTTCTTC. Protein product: CASSRLAGALEQFF.

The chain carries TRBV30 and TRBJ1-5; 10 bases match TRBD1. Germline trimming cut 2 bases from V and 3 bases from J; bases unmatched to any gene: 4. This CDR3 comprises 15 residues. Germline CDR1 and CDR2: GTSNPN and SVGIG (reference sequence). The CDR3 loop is CAWSKGQGFNQPQHF. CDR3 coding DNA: TGTGCCTGGAGTAAGGGACAGGGGTTCAATCAGCCCCAGCATTTT.

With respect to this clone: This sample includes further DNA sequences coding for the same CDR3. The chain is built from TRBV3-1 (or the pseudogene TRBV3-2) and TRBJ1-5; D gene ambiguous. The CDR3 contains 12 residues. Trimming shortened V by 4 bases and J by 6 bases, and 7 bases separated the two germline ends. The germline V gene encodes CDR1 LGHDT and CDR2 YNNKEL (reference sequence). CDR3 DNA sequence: TGTGCCAGCAGCCTTTTAGGTCAGCCCCAGCATTTT. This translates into CASSLLGQPQHF.

The CDR3 region has the DNA TGCGCCAGCAGCCCAGGGGATGGTAATGAAAAACTGTTTTTT. Translated: CASSPGDGNEKLFF. The V and J genes are TRBV5-1 and TRBJ1-4, with D perhaps matching TRBD1 (6 bases). This CDR3 contains 14 residues. Germline CDR1 is SGHRS and CDR2 is YFSETQ. The V gene lost 4 bases and the J gene lost 4 bases, with 11 bases spanning the gap.

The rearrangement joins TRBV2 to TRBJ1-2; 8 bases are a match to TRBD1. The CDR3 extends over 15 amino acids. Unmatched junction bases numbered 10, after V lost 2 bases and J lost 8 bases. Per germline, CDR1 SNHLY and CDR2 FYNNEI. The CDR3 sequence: CASSEWGGTGSGYTF. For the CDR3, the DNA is TGTGCCAGCAGTGAATGGGGAGGGACAGGTTCCGGCTACACCTTC.

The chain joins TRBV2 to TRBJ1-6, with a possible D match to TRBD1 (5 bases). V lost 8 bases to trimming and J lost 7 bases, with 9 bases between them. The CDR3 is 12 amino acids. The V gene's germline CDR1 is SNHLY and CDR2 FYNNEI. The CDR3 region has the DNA TGTGCCAGCCGACAGTTCAATTCACCCCTCCACTTT. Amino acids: CASRQFNSPLHF.

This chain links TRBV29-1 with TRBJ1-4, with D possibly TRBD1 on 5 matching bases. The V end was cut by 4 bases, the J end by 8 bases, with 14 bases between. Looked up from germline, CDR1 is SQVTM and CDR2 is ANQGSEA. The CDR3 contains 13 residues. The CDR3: CSVAGGYREKLFF. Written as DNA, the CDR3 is TGCAGCGTTGCGGGGGGGTATCGGGAAAAACTGTTTTTT.

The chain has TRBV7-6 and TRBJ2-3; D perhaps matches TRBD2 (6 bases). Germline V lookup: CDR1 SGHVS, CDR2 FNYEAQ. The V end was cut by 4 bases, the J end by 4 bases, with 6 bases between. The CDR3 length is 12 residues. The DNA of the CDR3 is TGTGCCAGCAGCTCGGGAGCAGATACGCAGTATTTT. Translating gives CASSSGADTQYF.

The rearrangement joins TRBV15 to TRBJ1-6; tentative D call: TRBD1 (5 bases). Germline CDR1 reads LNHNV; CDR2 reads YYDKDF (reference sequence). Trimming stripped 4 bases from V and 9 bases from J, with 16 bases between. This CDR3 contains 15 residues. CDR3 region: CATSTGGRRGSPLHF. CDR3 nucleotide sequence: TGTGCCACCAGCACAGGCGGAAGGAGGGGTTCACCCCTCCACTTT.

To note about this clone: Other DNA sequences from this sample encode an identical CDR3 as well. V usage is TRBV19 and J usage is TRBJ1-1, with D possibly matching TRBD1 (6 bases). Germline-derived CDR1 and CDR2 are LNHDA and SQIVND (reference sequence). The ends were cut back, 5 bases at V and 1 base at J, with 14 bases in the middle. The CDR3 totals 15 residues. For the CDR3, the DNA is TGTGCCAGTAGTGTGACAGGAGGCGGGAACACTGAAGCTTTCTTT. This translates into CASSVTGGGNTEAFF.

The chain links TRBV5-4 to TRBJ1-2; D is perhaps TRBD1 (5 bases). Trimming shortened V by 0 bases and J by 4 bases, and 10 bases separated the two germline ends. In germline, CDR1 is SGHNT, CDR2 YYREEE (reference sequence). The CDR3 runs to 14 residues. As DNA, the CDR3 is TGTGCCAGCAGCTTGGTGCAGGGAGGCTATGGCTACACCTTC. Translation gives CASSLVQGGYGYTF.

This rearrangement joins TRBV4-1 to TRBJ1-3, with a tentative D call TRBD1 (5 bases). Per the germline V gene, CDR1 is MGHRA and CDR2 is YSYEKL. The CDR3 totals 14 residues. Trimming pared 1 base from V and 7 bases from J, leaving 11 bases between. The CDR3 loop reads CASSQGPRENTIYF. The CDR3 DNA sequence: TGCGCCAGCAGCCAAGGGCCCAGGGAGAACACCATATATTTT.

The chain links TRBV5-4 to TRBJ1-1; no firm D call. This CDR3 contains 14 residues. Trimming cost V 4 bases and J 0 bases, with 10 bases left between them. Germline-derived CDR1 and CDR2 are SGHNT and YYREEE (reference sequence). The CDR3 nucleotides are TGTGCCAGCAGCCCCGTGGGTCTGAACACTGAAGCTTTCTTT. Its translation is CASSPVGLNTEAFF.

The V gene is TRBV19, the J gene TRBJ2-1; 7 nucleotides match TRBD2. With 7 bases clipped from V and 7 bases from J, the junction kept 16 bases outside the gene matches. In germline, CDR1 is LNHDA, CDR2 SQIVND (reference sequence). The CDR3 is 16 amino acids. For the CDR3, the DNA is TGTGCCAGTACCCCTGTGGGCGGGAGTCTCTTTAATGAGCAGTTCTTC. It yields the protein CASTPVGGSLFNEQFF. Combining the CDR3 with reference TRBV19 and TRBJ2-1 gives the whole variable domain DGGITQSPKYLFRKEGQNVTLSCEQNLNHDAMYWYRQDPGQGLRLIYYSQIVNDFQKGDIAEGYSVSREKKESFPLTVTSAQKNPTAFYLCASTPVGGSLFNEQFFGPGTRLTVL.

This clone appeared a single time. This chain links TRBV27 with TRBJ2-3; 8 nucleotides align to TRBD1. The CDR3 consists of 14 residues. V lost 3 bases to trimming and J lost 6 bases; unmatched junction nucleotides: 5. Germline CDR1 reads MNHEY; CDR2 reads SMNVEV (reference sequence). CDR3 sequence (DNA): TGTGCCAGCAGTTTCTCCCAGGGGGCGGATACGCAGTATTTT. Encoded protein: CASSFSQGADTQYF.

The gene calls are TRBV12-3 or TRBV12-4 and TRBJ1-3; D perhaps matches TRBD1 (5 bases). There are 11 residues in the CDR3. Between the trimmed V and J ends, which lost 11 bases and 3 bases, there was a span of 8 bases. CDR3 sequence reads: CAGGSGNTIYF. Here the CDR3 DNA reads TGTGCCGGGGGGAGTGGAAACACCATATATTTT.

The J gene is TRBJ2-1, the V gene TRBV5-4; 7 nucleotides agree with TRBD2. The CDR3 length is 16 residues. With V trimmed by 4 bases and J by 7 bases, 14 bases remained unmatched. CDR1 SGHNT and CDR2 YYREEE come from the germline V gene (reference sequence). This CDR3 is CASSGSLAGEKNEQFF. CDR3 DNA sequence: TGTGCCAGCAGCGGGAGTCTCGCGGGAGAGAAGAATGAGCAGTTCTTC.

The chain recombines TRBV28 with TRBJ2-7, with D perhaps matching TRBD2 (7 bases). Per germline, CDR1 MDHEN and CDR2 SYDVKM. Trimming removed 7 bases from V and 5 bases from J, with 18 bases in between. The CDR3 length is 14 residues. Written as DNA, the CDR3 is TGTGCCAGCACTACCCCTGGGGGGGCCCACGAGCAGTACTTC. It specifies CASTTPGGAHEQYF.

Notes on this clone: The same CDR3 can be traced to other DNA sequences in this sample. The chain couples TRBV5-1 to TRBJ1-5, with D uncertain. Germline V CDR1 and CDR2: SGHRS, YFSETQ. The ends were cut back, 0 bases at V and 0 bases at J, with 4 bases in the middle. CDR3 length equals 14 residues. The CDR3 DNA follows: TGCGCCAGCAGCTTGGGCGGTAGCAATCAGCCCCAGCATTTT. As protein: CASSLGGSNQPQHF.

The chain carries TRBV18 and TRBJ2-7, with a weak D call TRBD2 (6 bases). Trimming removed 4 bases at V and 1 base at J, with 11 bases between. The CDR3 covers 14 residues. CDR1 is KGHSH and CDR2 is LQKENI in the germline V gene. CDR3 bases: TGTGCCAGCTCACTGGCGGGGCAGTCCTACGAGCAGTACTTC. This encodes CASSLAGQSYEQYF.

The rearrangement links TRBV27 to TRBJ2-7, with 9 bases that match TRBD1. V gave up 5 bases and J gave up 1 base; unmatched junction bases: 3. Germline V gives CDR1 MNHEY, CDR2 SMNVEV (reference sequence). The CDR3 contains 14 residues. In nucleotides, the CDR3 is TGTGCCAGCAGTCGGACAGGGGCGTCCTACGAGCAGTACTTC. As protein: CASSRTGASYEQYF.

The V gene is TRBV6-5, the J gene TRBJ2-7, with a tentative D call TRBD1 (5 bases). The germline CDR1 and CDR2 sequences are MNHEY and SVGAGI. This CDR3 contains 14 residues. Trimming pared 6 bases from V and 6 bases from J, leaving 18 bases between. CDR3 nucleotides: TGTGCCAGCAGCCTCGTTAAGGGGCGCTTCGAGCAGTACTTC. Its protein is CASSLVKGRFEQYF.

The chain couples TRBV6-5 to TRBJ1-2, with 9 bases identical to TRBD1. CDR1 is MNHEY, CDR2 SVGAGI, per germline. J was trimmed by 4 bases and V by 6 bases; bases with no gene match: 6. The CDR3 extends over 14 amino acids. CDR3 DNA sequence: TGTGCCAGCAGCCCCGGGACAGGGATCTATGGCTACACCTTC. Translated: CASSPGTGIYGYTF.